Shown below are 20 T cell receptor beta chains from a single sample sequenced in a study of OX40 agonist ivuxolimab in advanced cancers. The table came from immunoSEQ multiplex PCR; TCRdb's copy has only in-frame clones and leaves some out. This sample has 65,000 to 75,000 clones, with roughly 88% found just once. Sequenced material: CD4+ or CD8+ T cells sorted from blood, taken in a trial of the OX40 agonist ivuxolimab. All receptors derive from an adult with an advanced solid tumor such as melanoma, head and neck, liver or kidney cancer.

This clone turned up a few times. The chain couples TRBV19 to TRBJ2-1, with 10 bases identical to TRBD2. CDR3 length equals 14 residues. V lost 8 bases, J lost 8 bases, and 9 bases stayed unmatched. Germline lookup yields CDR1 LNHDA and CDR2 SQIVND (reference sequence). CDR3 nucleotides: TGTGCCAGTCGAACTAGCGGGATATTAGATGAGCAGTTCTTC. Protein product: CASRTSGILDEQFF.

The chain carries TRBV7-2 and TRBJ2-7, with unresolved D. The V gene lost 5 bases and the J gene lost 3 bases, with 20 bases spanning the gap. Germline values: CDR1 SGHTA, CDR2 FQGNSA. The CDR3 totals 16 residues. The CDR3 region is CASSPWGTNRLYEQYF. In nucleotides, the CDR3 is TGTGCCAGCAGCCCCTGGGGTACCAACCGACTCTACGAGCAGTACTTC.

The gene calls are TRBV18 and TRBJ1-3; 9 nucleotides match TRBD1. The CDR3 consists of 14 residues. V shed 6 bases, J shed 5 bases, and the junction held 5 bases outside the gene matches. Germline V gene data show CDR1 as KGHSH and CDR2 as LQKENI. This CDR3 is CASSPGQGRNTIYF. CDR3 nucleotides: TGTGCCAGCTCTCCGGGACAGGGAAGAAACACCATATATTTT.

V usage is TRBV11-2 and J usage is TRBJ1-2; tentative D call: TRBD1 (6 bases). CDR3 length equals 13 residues. V lost 6 bases and J lost 7, with 15 bases in between. Germline V gives CDR1 SGHAT, CDR2 FQNNGV. The CDR3 coding sequence is TGTGCCAGCAGAGAGGCAGGGGCGGCTGGCTACACCTTC. Amino acids: CASREAGAAGYTF. Full variable domain (outside the CDR3, taken from reference TRBV11-2 and TRBJ1-2): EAGVAQSPRYKIIEKRQSVAFWCNPISGHATLYWYQQILGQGPKLLIQFQNNGVVDDSQLPKDRFSAERLKGVDSTLKIQPAKLEDSAVYLCASREAGAAGYTFGSGTRLTVV.

V gene TRBV19 combines with J gene TRBJ2-1, with TRBD2 matching over 12 bases. Germline values: CDR1 LNHDA, CDR2 SQIVND (reference sequence). With V trimmed by 4 bases and J by 5 bases, 3 bases remained unmatched. CDR3 length equals 15 residues. The CDR3 nucleotides are TGTGCCAGTAGTACCCGACTAGCGGGAGACAATGAGCAGTTCTTC. Translating gives CASSTRLAGDNEQFF.

J is TRBJ2-3 and V is TRBV9; perhaps TRBD1 as D (5 bases). With 0 bases removed from V and 6 bases from J, the gap between germline ends came to 11 bases. CDR1 and CDR2 (germline): SGDLS, YYNGEE. CDR3 length: 14 residues. CDR3 coding DNA: TGTGCCAGCAGCGTAGCTCAGGGTTTGGATACGCAGTATTTT. Translation: CASSVAQGLDTQYF.

The chain is built from TRBV6-5 and TRBJ2-7, with 11 bases that match TRBD1. Trimming took 7 bases from V and 3 from J; bases not matched to a gene: 5. This CDR3 is built from 14 residues. Per the germline V gene, CDR1 is MNHEY and CDR2 is SVGAGI. CDR3 protein: CASTAGTGGYEQYF. In DNA form, the CDR3 reads TGTGCCAGCACGGCCGGGACAGGGGGCTACGAGCAGTACTTC.

This clone was seen a single time. The rearrangement links TRBV7-8 to TRBJ2-2; D possibly corresponds to TRBD2 (6 bases). The V gene lost 1 base and the J gene lost 7 bases, with 16 bases spanning the gap. In germline, CDR1 is SGHVS, CDR2 FQNEAQ. The CDR3 covers 16 residues. The DNA of the CDR3 is TGTGCCAGCAGCTTAGGGGGTTCTCTAGCGTACGGGGAGCTGTTTTTT. Its translation is CASSLGGSLAYGELFF.

The genes are TRBV19 and TRBJ2-3; 9 bases match TRBD2. Unmatched junction bases numbered 8, after V lost 3 bases and J lost 4 bases. Germline values: CDR1 LNHDA, CDR2 SQIVND (reference sequence). The CDR3 runs 16 residues. The CDR3 loop is CASSIYGSGSSDTQYF. For the CDR3, the DNA is TGTGCCAGTAGTATTTATGGTAGCGGGAGCTCAGATACGCAGTATTTT.

The chain joins TRBV10-2 to TRBJ2-2; possibly TRBD2 for D (6 bases). The length of the CDR3 is 14 residues. The germline V gene encodes CDR1 WSHSY and CDR2 SAAADI. Trimming removed 10 bases at V and 6 bases at J, with 18 bases between. CDR3 loop: CATRGWEIAGELFF. The CDR3 DNA reads as TGCGCCACCCGGGGGTGGGAAATTGCCGGGGAGCTGTTTTTT.

This clone was found once. J is TRBJ1-1 and V is TRBV6-5; D is uncertain. The CDR3 runs 13 residues. Germline-derived CDR1 and CDR2 are MNHEY and SVGAGI. Between the trimmed V and J ends, which lost 2 bases and 1 base, there was a span of 5 bases. The CDR3 sequence is CASSYAENTEAFF. Here the CDR3 DNA reads TGTGCCAGCAGTTACGCCGAGAACACTGAAGCTTTCTTT.

In this sample, this clone turned up once. The chain links TRBV6-5 to TRBJ2-7; D may be TRBD2 (6 bases). The CDR3 is 15 residues long. Between the trimmed V and J ends, which lost 0 bases and 3 bases, there was a span of 12 bases. Germline assignment: CDR1 MNHEY and CDR2 SVGAGI. DNA for the CDR3: TGTGCCAGCAGTTACTCCGGGACTGCGGACTACGAGCAGTACTTC. Encoded protein: CASSYSGTADYEQYF.

The chain carries TRBV28 and TRBJ1-5; the D gene is possibly TRBD1 (6 bases). The CDR3 length is 14 residues. The V and J ends lost 5 bases and 4 bases respectively, with 12 bases between them. Germline V lookup: CDR1 MDHEN, CDR2 SYDVKM. This CDR3 reads CASSPGTKNQPQHF. The CDR3 DNA reads as TGTGCCAGCAGTCCCGGGACAAAGAATCAGCCCCAGCATTTT. Combining the CDR3 with reference TRBV28 and TRBJ1-5 gives the whole variable domain DVKVTQSSRYLVKRTGEKVFLECVQDMDHENMFWYRQDPGLGLRLIYFSYDVKMKEKGDIPEGYSVSREKKERFSLILESASTNQTSMYLCASSPGTKNQPQHFGDGTRLSIL.

This chain connects TRBV6-5 to TRBJ2-1, with D unresolved. The CDR3 consists of 15 residues. Trimming removed 2 bases from V and 2 bases from J, with 10 bases in between. CDR1 MNHEY and CDR2 SVGAGI come from the germline V gene. CDR3 coding DNA: TGTGCCAGCAGTTACGAGTCCCTAGCCTACAATGAGCAGTTCTTC. Amino acid sequence: CASSYESLAYNEQFF.

V and J are TRBV5-1 and TRBJ1-2; 12 bases line up with TRBD1. CDR1 is SGHRS and CDR2 is YFSETQ in the germline V gene. This CDR3 contains 17 residues. Trimming cost V 0 bases and J 4 bases; bases outside gene matches: 7. CDR3 loop: CASSLEPGTGGFYGYTF. The CDR3 region has the DNA TGCGCCAGCAGCTTGGAGCCCGGGACAGGGGGCTTCTATGGCTACACCTTC.

The chain recombines TRBV11-1 with TRBJ2-7; 9 nucleotides align to TRBD2. The germline V gene has CDR1 SGHAT and CDR2 FQDESV (reference sequence). This CDR3 has 13 amino acids. V lost 6 bases to trimming and J lost 2 bases; unmatched junction nucleotides: 2. CDR3 loop: CASRSSGTYEQYF. The CDR3, as DNA: TGTGCCAGCAGGTCTAGCGGGACCTACGAGCAGTACTTC.

The chain combines TRBV5-5 with TRBJ2-7; possible D gene TRBD1, 6 bases. The V end lost 4 bases, the J end lost 3 bases, and 20 bases lay between the germline ends. The CDR3 has 16 residues. Germline CDR1 is SGHKS and CDR2 is YYEKEE (reference sequence). The chain's CDR3 is CASSEGPGTKGYEQYF. CDR3 DNA: TGTGCCAGCAGCGAGGGCCCCGGGACAAAAGGCTACGAGCAGTACTTC.

J is TRBJ2-7 and V is TRBV6-5; no firm D call. Trimming took 8 bases from V and 3 from J, leaving 8 bases between them. CDR3 length: 11 amino acids. The V gene's germline CDR1 is MNHEY and CDR2 SVGAGI. The CDR3 nucleotides read TGTGCCAGCCGCGGTATCTACGAGCAGTACTTC. It is translated as CASRGIYEQYF.

V usage is TRBV7-3 and J usage is TRBJ2-2; 8 positions agree with TRBD1. Germline V lookup: CDR1 SGHTA, CDR2 FQGTGA. V shed 2 bases, J shed 12 bases, and the junction held 11 bases outside the gene matches. The CDR3 sequence is 15 residues long. The CDR3 coding sequence is TGTGCCAGCAGCTTATCACAGGGGGGTTCCGAGAAGCTGTTTTTT. Translated: CASSLSQGGSEKLFF.

This clone was counted once. The chain employs TRBV27 and TRBJ1-3, with D possibly TRBD1 on 6 matching bases. Trimming shortened V by 6 bases and J by 6 bases, and 12 bases separated the two germline ends. Germline CDR1 MNHEY, CDR2 SMNVEV (reference sequence). The CDR3 sequence is 13 residues long. This CDR3 is CASSPRGANTIYF. The CDR3 DNA reads TGTGCCAGCAGCCCCAGGGGAGCAAACACCATATATTTT.